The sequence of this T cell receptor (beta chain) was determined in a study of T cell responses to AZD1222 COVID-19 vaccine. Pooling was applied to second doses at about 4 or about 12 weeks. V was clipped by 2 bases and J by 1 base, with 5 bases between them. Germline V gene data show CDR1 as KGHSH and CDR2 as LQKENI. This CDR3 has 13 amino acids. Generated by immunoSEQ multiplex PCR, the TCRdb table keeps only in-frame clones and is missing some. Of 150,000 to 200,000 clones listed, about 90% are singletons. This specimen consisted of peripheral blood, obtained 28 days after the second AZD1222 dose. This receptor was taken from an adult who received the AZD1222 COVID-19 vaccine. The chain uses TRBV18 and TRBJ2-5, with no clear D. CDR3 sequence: CASSPRVQETQYF. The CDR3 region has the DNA TGTGCCAGCTCACCAAGGGTCCAAGAGACCCAGTACTTC.